Given below is one T cell receptor (beta chain) in context. Its cognate antigen is unknown. The CDR3 extends over 16 amino acids. CDR1 and CDR2 (germline): SGDLS, YYNGEE. V lost 0 bases and J lost 3; bases outside the gene matches: 7. The data were taken from a study of T cells in Graves' hyperthyroidism and ophthalmopathy. There were TCR beta CDR3 regions amplified from RNA transcripts. HTBI primers were used for first-round RT-PCR of the TCR CDR3. One entry per CDR3 protein results from TCRdb running MiXCR on the multiplex PCR reads. The table shows approximately 260,000 distinct CDR3 sequences, with approximately 14% occurring only once. Study-wide points: Among clonotypes expanded in thyroid above 0.001, most were also found in blood. Ophthalmopathy stood apart from stable hyperthyroidism in a 13 V-J model.

Diagnosis of hyperthyroidism was new in patients aged 18 to 65, and its duration was under 2 months. Preceding any ophthalmopathy symptoms, the blood sample dates from first hyperthyroidism diagnosis. V gene TRBV9 combines with J gene TRBJ2-7, with TRBD1 identical over 9 bases. The specimen sequenced was blood. The TCR originated in a woman between 45 and 60 years old with Graves' hyperthyroidism that later progressed to Graves' ophthalmopathy. Here the CDR3 reads CASSVGSTGGDYEQYF. The CDR3 nucleotides read TGTGCCAGCAGCGTAGGATCGACAGGGGGAGACTACGAGCAGTACTTC. Together with reference TRBV9 and TRBJ2-7, the CDR3 gives the full variable domain: DSGVTQTPKHLITATGQRVTLRCSPRSGDLSVYWYQQSLDQGLQFLIQYYNGEERAKGNILERFSAQQFPDLHSELNLSSLELGDSALYFCASSVGSTGGDYEQYFGPGTRLTVT.